The entry below describes one T cell receptor beta chain. This entry comes from a study of T cell changes during pregnancy in multiple sclerosis. The method was immunoSEQ multiplex PCR; TCRdb's version includes in-frame clones alone and lacks a portion of them. The sample records 40,000 to 55,000 clones, 80% to 95% being singletons. Germline V CDR1 and CDR2: MNHEY, SMNVEV (reference sequence). Trimming shortened V by 7 bases and J by 3 bases, and 15 bases separated the two germline ends. The CDR3 sequence is 14 residues long. The sequencing input was peripheral blood. The TCR sequence derives from a female donor with multiple sclerosis, enrolled in a pregnancy study. The gene calls are TRBV27 and TRBJ2-5; a weak D match, TRBD2 (6 bases). CDR3: CASTPGGMEETQYF. CDR3 in DNA: TGTGCCAGCACCCCTGGGGGGATGGAAGAGACCCAGTACTTC.